This section outlines one T cell receptor (beta chain) sequence together with its context. As processed by the authors: Estimated nucleated cell counts came from reference gene primer amplification. Only in-frame clones appear in the TCRdb table, and some are missing; sequencing was by immunoSEQ multiplex PCR. V, J and clone size are taken as reported in that table, and D and trimming were inferred from the DNA itself. The data show a few hundred thousand clones, 70% to 90% seen once. This sample was included in a study of blood T cell repertoires in COVID-19. On the study more broadly: Researchers got acute and convalescent COVID-19 samples from the United States, Italy and Spain.

Those enrolled, adults aged 18 to 89 years, came from 25 or so US areas. Clinical history reported by participants formed the basis on which cohorts were assigned. The CDR3 covers 14 residues. Trimming cost V 3 bases and J 1 base, with 10 bases left between them. Germline CDR1 and CDR2: DFQATT and SNEGSKA (reference sequence). The chain is built from TRBV20-1 and TRBJ1-5, with no clear D. The sample comprised PBMCs or T cells enriched from blood (not recorded which). This clonotype was sampled from a woman in her 50s who had recovered from COVID-19. CDR3 sequence reads: CSASGQVSNQPQHF. CDR3 nucleotide sequence: TGCAGTGCTAGTGGGCAGGTGAGCAATCAGCCCCAGCATTTT.